This is a list of T cell receptor beta chains from one sample in a study of cytomegalovirus exposure and HLA in healthy donors. TCRdb's table, derived via immunoSEQ multiplex PCR, lists solely in-frame clones and lacks some. The sample carries approximately 150,000 clones, approximately 80% recorded once. The sequencing input was PBMCs. The receptors come from a man aged 25-40 years in good health and CMV-seropositive. The CDR3 runs from the conserved cysteine through the conserved F or W. The D gene is left open where the match is weak. For some rows the clone size is stated as once, few or many, or as a class when expanded; others skip it.

j_gene | abundance | v_gene | d_gene | CDR3aa | CDR3nt
TRBJ2-7 | . | TRBV11-2 | . | CASSLARGVYEQYF | TGTGCCAGCAGCTTAGCCCGGGGAGTCTACGAGCAGTACTTC
TRBJ2-3 | once | TRBV6-1 | . | CASRSRGSTDTQYF | TGTGCCAGCAGATCTAGGGGGAGCACAGATACGCAGTATTTT
TRBJ2-5 | . | TRBV7-9 | TRBD2 | CASSLEIGLAGVETQYF | TGTGCCAGCAGCTTAGAGATCGGACTAGCGGGAGTTGAGACCCAGTACTTC
TRBJ1-5 | . | TRBV18 | TRBD1 | CASSVQGNQPQHF | TGTGCCAGCTCGGTACAGGGGAATCAGCCCCAGCATTTT
TRBJ2-4 | . | TRBV29-1 | TRBD1 | CSVGQDKNIQYF | TGCAGCGTCGGACAGGACAAAAACATTCAGTACTTC
TRBJ1-3 | . | TRBV30 | . | CAWSVSVVGNTIYF | TGTGCCTGGAGTGTGTCAGTGGTTGGAAACACCATATATTTT
TRBJ1-1 | . | TRBV7-8 | . | CASSLLSVNTEAFF | TGTGCCAGCAGCTTACTATCCGTGAACACTGAAGCTTTCTTT
TRBJ2-7 | . | TRBV5-4 | . | CASSLAAKAGSYEQYF | TGTGCCAGCAGCTTGGCCGCCAAAGCGGGCTCCTACGAGCAGTACTTC
TRBJ1-2 | . | TRBV5-4 | . | CASSPGLNNYGYTF | TGTGCCAGCAGCCCAGGGTTGAATAACTATGGCTACACCTTC
TRBJ2-2 | . | TRBV4-1 | . | CASSQVSVTGELFF | TGCGCCAGCAGCCAAGTGTCGGTCACCGGGGAGCTGTTTTTT
TRBJ1-2 | few | TRBV2 | TRBD1 | CASSQWTGSRGYTF | TGTGCCAGCAGTCAATGGACAGGTTCGCGTGGCTACACCTTC
TRBJ1-1 | . | TRBV16 | TRBD1 | CASSRTGDAEAFF | TGTGCCAGCAGCCGAACAGGGGACGCTGAAGCTTTCTTT
TRBJ2-3 | . | TRBV7-2 | TRBD2 | CASSLSIGGRGGDTQYF | TGTGCCAGCAGCTTATCGATTGGAGGGCGGGGGGGAGATACGCAGTATTTT
TRBJ1-5 | . | TRBV2 | . | CARGGIDGNQPQHF | TGTGCCAGGGGGGGGATTGACGGCAATCAGCCCCAGCATTTT
TRBJ2-2 | few | TRBV19 | . | CASSNPLTGIGELFF | TGTGCCAGTAGTAACCCATTAACAGGGATCGGGGAGCTGTTTTTT
TRBJ2-5 | once | TRBV2 | TRBD2 | CATRLAGAPGETQYF | TGTGCCACCAGACTAGCGGGGGCCCCAGGGGAGACCCAGTACTTC
TRBJ1-4 | . | TRBV5-1 | TRBD1 | CASSYAPGQGNEKLFF | TGCGCCAGCAGCTATGCACCGGGACAGGGGAATGAAAAACTGTTTTTT
TRBJ1-2 | . | TRBV6-5 | TRBD1 | CASSFLFGQGNYGYTF | TGTGCCAGCAGTTTTCTCTTTGGACAGGGTAACTATGGCTACACCTTC
TRBJ2-3 | once | TRBV6-1 | TRBD1 | CASSEGTGADTQYF | TGTGCCAGCAGTGAGGGGACAGGGGCAGATACGCAGTATTTT
TRBJ2-7 | . | TRBV28 | TRBD2 | CASTTFAAGLARRYEQYF | TGTGCCAGCACTACATTCGCAGCTGGACTAGCGAGGCGCTACGAGCAGTACTTC
TRBJ1-1 | few | TRBV5-1 | . | CASSLGAGDTEAFF | TGCGCCAGCAGCTTGGGGGCGGGGGACACTGAAGCTTTCTTT
TRBJ2-3 | . | TRBV5-1 | TRBD2 | CASSAGDSTDTQYF | TGCGCCAGCAGCGCGGGAGACAGCACAGATACGCAGTATTTT
TRBJ1-2 | . | TRBV4-1 | . | CASSQELAVPYGYTF | TGCGCCAGCAGCCAAGAGCTGGCCGTTCCTTATGGCTACACCTTC
TRBJ1-1 | . | TRBV19 | . | CASSIAVGSSEAFF | TGTGCCAGTAGTATCGCGGTCGGGAGCAGTGAAGCTTTCTTT
TRBJ2-1 | . | TRBV27 | . | CASSSPLLLSGYNEQFF | TGTGCCAGCAGTTCCCCACTCCTTCTCTCAGGATACAATGAGCAGTTCTTC
TRBJ2-1 | once | TRBV5-1 | TRBD1 | CASSPQGENEQFF | TGCGCCAGCAGCCCTCAGGGGGAGAATGAGCAGTTCTTC
TRBJ1-2 | . | TRBV6-5 | . | CASRKGNYGYTF | TGTGCCAGCAGGAAGGGGAACTATGGCTACACCTTC
TRBJ2-1 | . | TRBV7-2 | . | CASSLSEADEQFF | TGTGCCAGCAGCTTATCCGAGGCGGATGAGCAGTTCTTC
TRBJ1-4 | . | TRBV28 | TRBD1 | CASRRITGGAFTNEKLFF | TGTGCCAGCAGGCGGATCACAGGGGGCGCATTCACTAATGAAAAACTGTTTTTT
TRBJ1-5 | . | TRBV19 | . | CASSSLDPGGGQPQHF | TGTGCCAGTAGTTCATTAGACCCTGGCGGGGGTCAGCCCCAGCATTTT
TRBJ2-1 | . | TRBV28 | TRBD1 | CASSSGQGALYNEQFF | TGTGCCAGCAGTTCCGGACAGGGGGCATTGTACAATGAGCAGTTCTTC
TRBJ1-1 | once | TRBV6-7 | TRBD1 | CASRSRQGGGTEAFF | TGTGCCAGCAGATCGAGACAGGGAGGTGGAACTGAAGCTTTCTTT
TRBJ1-4 | . | TRBV30 | . | CAWTRRSSNEKLFF | TGTGCCTGGACACGACGGAGTTCTAATGAAAAACTGTTTTTT
TRBJ1-3 | once | TRBV5-1 | TRBD1 | CASSTGQGGGNTIYF | TGCGCCAGCAGCACGGGACAGGGGGGAGGAAACACCATATATTTT
TRBJ2-1 | once | TRBV7-9 | TRBD2 | CASSPTSGDYYNEQFF | TGTGCCAGCAGCCCGACTAGCGGGGATTACTACAATGAGCAGTTCTTC
TRBJ1-1 | . | TRBV7-9 | TRBD1 | CASSPTTGPEAFF | TGTGCCAGCAGCCCGACGACAGGGCCTGAAGCTTTCTTT
TRBJ1-1 | once | TRBV2 | . | CASSEGQQNTEAFF | TGTGCCAGCAGTGAAGGGCAACAGAACACTGAAGCTTTCTTT
TRBJ2-1 | . | TRBV5-1 | TRBD1 | CASSSGQGGNEQFF | TGCGCCAGCAGCTCGGGACAGGGGGGTAATGAGCAGTTCTTC
TRBJ2-7 | . | TRBV7-6 | . | CASSPLRSYEQYF | TGTGCCAGCAGCCCCTTACGCAGTTACGAGCAGTACTTC
TRBJ1-2 | . | TRBV5-1 | . | CASSPEGYGVYTF | TGCGCCAGCAGCCCTGAGGGCTATGGTGTCTACACCTTC
TRBJ2-5 | . | TRBV2 | TRBD2 | CASSVRGGETQYF | TGTGCCAGCAGTGTACGGGGGGGGGAGACCCAGTACTTC
TRBJ1-3 | . | TRBV9 | . | CASSVEWGAGNTIYF | TGTGCCAGCAGCGTAGAATGGGGAGCTGGAAACACCATATATTTT
TRBJ2-1 | . | TRBV2 | . | CASSEKFVGDNEQFF | TGTGCCAGCAGTGAAAAGTTTGTGGGCGACAATGAGCAGTTCTTC
TRBJ2-7 | . | TRBV30 | . | CAWSDALTGRGTYEQYF | TGTGCCTGGAGTGACGCTTTAACAGGGAGGGGAACCTACGAGCAGTACTTC
TRBJ2-3 | . | TRBV2 | TRBD2 | CASRRLAGGTSTDTQYF | TGTGCCAGCAGGAGACTAGCGGGAGGTACTAGCACAGATACGCAGTATTTT
TRBJ2-3 | . | TRBV10-3 | TRBD2 | CAISDLAGGPGGTQYF | TGTGCCATCAGTGACCTAGCGGGAGGGCCCGGGGGTACGCAGTATTTT
TRBJ1-1 | . | TRBV10-2 | . | CASSENRRGNTEAFF | TGCGCCAGCAGTGAAAATCGGCGAGGGAACACTGAAGCTTTCTTT
TRBJ2-1 | . | TRBV5-8 | . | CASSLAGEPYNEQFF | TGTGCCAGCAGCTTGGCGGGGGAGCCCTACAATGAGCAGTTCTTC
TRBJ1-5 | . | TRBV6-5 | TRBD1 | CASSRQGASNQPQHF | TGTGCCAGCAGTCGACAGGGGGCTAGCAATCAGCCCCAGCATTTT
TRBJ2-1 | once | TRBV7-2 | TRBD2 | CASSPSGGNYNEQFF | TGTGCCAGCAGCCCTAGCGGGGGGAACTACAATGAGCAGTTCTTC
TRBJ1-2 | . | TRBV6-4 | TRBD1 | CASSYQVGQGLRYTF | TGTGCCAGCAGCTATCAAGTGGGACAGGGTCTGCGCTACACCTTC
TRBJ2-7 | . | TRBV7-6 | TRBD2 | CASRLSGAQYF | TGTGCCAGCAGACTTAGCGGGGCCCAGTACTTC
TRBJ1-5 | . | TRBV5-1 | . | CASSPGPGGNQPQHF | TGCGCCAGCAGCCCGGGACCGGGAGGCAATCAGCCCCAGCATTTT
TRBJ1-2 | . | TRBV7-2 | . | CASSLGGRKGRGYTF | TGTGCCAGCAGCTTGGGGGGTAGGAAGGGTAGGGGCTACACCTTC